This is a list of T cell receptor beta chains from one sample in a study of T cell responses to AZD1222 COVID-19 vaccine. Sequencing used immunoSEQ multiplex PCR; TCRdb keeps in-frame clones, though not all of them. The sample consists of 200,000 to 250,000 clones, more than 85% of them appearing once. The starting material was peripheral blood, obtained on day 0 of MenACWY control vaccination. The origin of the receptors is an adult in good health. Each CDR3 is given with its conserved first and last residue. The D gene is left open where the match is weak.

j_gene,v_gene,len,d_gene,CDR3nt,CDR3aa
TRBJ1-6,TRBV5-5,15,-,TGTGCCAGCAGCTTGTTGCAGGGAGGTAATTCACCCCTCCACTTT,CASSLLQGGNSPLHF
TRBJ1-6,TRBV5-5,12,-,TGTGCCAGCAGCTTTCCCGGTTCACCCCTCCACTTT,CASSFPGSPLHF
TRBJ1-3,TRBV30,14,TRBD1,TGTGCCTGGCAGGACAGGGGCTCGGGAAACACCATATATTTT,CAWQDRGSGNTIYF
TRBJ1-4,TRBV6-5,12,-,TGTGCCAGCAGGGGGTATAATGAAAAACTGTTTTTT,CASRGYNEKLFF
TRBJ2-7,TRBV27,15,TRBD1,TGTGCCAGCAGTTTAGGGACAGTTCCTCCCTACGAGCAGTACTTC,CASSLGTVPPYEQYF
TRBJ1-5,TRBV5-5,13,-,TGTGCCAGCAGCTTTCATCCGAGCCAGCCCCAGCATTTT,CASSFHPSQPQHF
TRBJ2-1,TRBV5-5,16,-,TGTGCCAGCAGCTTGTGGTTAGCGGAATCATACAATGAGCAGTTCTTC,CASSLWLAESYNEQFF
TRBJ2-3,TRBV18,13,-,TGTGCCAGCTCACCACAGGAACCAGATACGCAGTATTTT,CASSPQEPDTQYF
TRBJ2-7,TRBV5-6,14,-,TGTGCCAGCAGCTTTTTCCAGGGCACCTACGAGCAGTACTTC,CASSFFQGTYEQYF
TRBJ1-2,TRBV6-5,13,TRBD1,TGTGCCAGCAGTTACGCAGGGGGCAAGGGCTACACCTTC,CASSYAGGKGYTF
TRBJ2-5,TRBV11-2,12,-,TGTGCCAGCAGCCGCACGGGGGTGGCCCAGTACTTC,CASSRTGVAQYF
TRBJ1-5,TRBV19,15,TRBD1,TGTGCCAGTAGTGCGGGACAGGGGAACGGTCAGCCCCAGCATTTT,CASSAGQGNGQPQHF
TRBJ1-1,TRBV3-1/TRBV3-2,13,-,TGTGCCAGCAGCCATAAACCGAACACTGAAGCTTTCTTT,CASSHKPNTEAFF
TRBJ1-1,TRBV19,13,-,TGTGCCAGTAGTATCGTTATGAACACTGAAGCTTTCTTT,CASSIVMNTEAFF
TRBJ1-5,TRBV7-2,15,TRBD1,TGTGCCAGCAGCTTAGCGACAGGGAATGGTCAGCCCCAGCATTTT,CASSLATGNGQPQHF
TRBJ1-3,TRBV6-5,15,-,TGTGCCAGCAGTTGGGACCGTAACTCTGGAAACACCATATATTTT,CASSWDRNSGNTIYF